These 22 T cell receptor beta chains share one sample of origin, sequenced in a study of CD8 T cells in Susac syndrome. When the RNA was reverse transcribed, random hexamers were used with an input of roughly 0.45 to 1 ug. TCRdb fed the immunoSEQ multiplex PCR reads into MiXCR, producing one record per CDR3 protein. The table lists approximately 150,000 distinct CDR3 sequences, just under 95% of them singletons. Material: CD4+ T cells from PBMCs. These receptors came from a human donor in good health.

The chain combines TRBV25-1 with TRBJ1-5, with TRBD1 identical over 8 bases. J gave up 7 bases and V 2 bases, and 7 bases lay outside the gene matches. This CDR3 is 15 amino acids long. Per the germline V gene, CDR1 is MGHDK and CDR2 is SYGVNS. The CDR3 DNA reads TGTGCCAGCAGTGAACCAGGGGGCCTGGAGCAGCCCCAGCATTTT. Protein product: CASSEPGGLEQPQHF.

This chain joins TRBV5-1 and TRBJ2-1, with D perhaps TRBD2 (5 bases). Per germline, CDR1 SGHRS and CDR2 YFSETQ. The CDR3 has 16 amino acids. Trimming cost V 0 bases and J 8 bases, with 18 bases left between them. For the CDR3, the DNA is TGCGCCAGCAGCTTGGCTGCAGCGGTGTTTTCTGATGAGCAGTTCTTC. It translates to CASSLAAAVFSDEQFF. Drawing the rest from reference TRBV5-1 and TRBJ2-1, the complete variable domain is KAGVTQTPRYLIKTRGQQVTLSCSPISGHRSVSWYQQTPGQGLQFLFEYFSETQRNKGNFPGRFSGRQFSNSRSEMNVSTLELGDSALYLCASSLAAAVFSDEQFFGPGTRLTVL.

The chain joins TRBV19 to TRBJ2-2; D possibly uses TRBD1 or TRBD2 (5 bases each). The length of the CDR3 is 17 residues. CDR1 is LNHDA, CDR2 SQIVND, per germline (reference sequence). The ends were cut back, 8 bases at V and 4 bases at J, with 23 bases in the middle. The CDR3 region has the DNA TGTGCCAGTCACGGACGGGACGGGCAGAAAAGCACCGGGGAGCTGTTTTTT. This translates into CASHGRDGQKSTGELFF.

The V and J genes are TRBV12-5 and TRBJ1-5; D gene ambiguous. V lost 10 bases and J lost 7, with 17 bases in between. CDR1 and CDR2 (germline): LGHNT, FRNRAP. This CDR3 has 13 amino acids. In nucleotides, the CDR3 is TGTGCTACTAGTGGGAGGTTTGACCAGCCCCAGCATTTT. It codes for CATSGRFDQPQHF.

J is TRBJ2-2 and V is TRBV2, with D perhaps TRBD1 or TRBD2 (7 bases each). The CDR3 covers 13 residues. CDR1 and CDR2 (germline): SNHLY, FYNNEI. V lost 10 bases and J 4 bases, leaving 13 bases between the germline ends. The DNA of the CDR3 is TGTGCCATTCAGGGGGGGGGCACCGGGGAGCTGTTTTTT. This gives the protein CAIQGGGTGELFF.

This clonotype was seen a single time. V and J are TRBV5-1 and TRBJ2-7, with TRBD1 matching 7 bases. Germline V gives CDR1 SGHRS, CDR2 YFSETQ. The CDR3 contains 17 residues. Unmatched junction bases numbered 14, after V lost 1 base and J lost 4 bases. This CDR3 is CASSLRHRGQENYEQYF. The DNA of the CDR3 is TGCGCCAGCAGCTTGCGCCACAGAGGACAGGAAAATTACGAGCAGTACTTC.

The chain is built from TRBV3-1 and TRBJ2-1, with D unresolved. Looked up from germline, CDR1 is LGHDT and CDR2 is YNNKEL (reference sequence). CDR3 size: 13 residues. V lost 5 bases and J lost 7, with 12 bases in between. The DNA of the CDR3 is TGTGCCAGCAGCTTCCGGTTGAGTAATGAGCAGTTCTTC. Translated: CASSFRLSNEQFF.

The chain uses TRBV2 and TRBJ1-1; D is unclear. The V gene lost 4 bases and the J gene lost 0 bases, with 9 bases spanning the gap. The CDR3 is made up of 14 amino acids. Germline lookup yields CDR1 SNHLY and CDR2 FYNNEI. Here the CDR3 DNA reads TGTGCCAGCAGTGGAGGCAGGATGAACACTGAAGCTTTCTTT. Translated: CASSGGRMNTEAFF.

The genes are TRBV2 and TRBJ2-3; D may be TRBD2 (5 bases). Between the trimmed V and J ends, which lost 6 bases and 2 bases, there was a span of 9 bases. This CDR3 is built from 13 residues. Germline CDR1 reads SNHLY; CDR2 reads FYNNEI. In DNA form, the CDR3 reads TGTGCCAGCAGACGGGATTTCACAGATACGCAGTATTTT. Translated: CASRRDFTDTQYF.

The chain combines TRBV19 with TRBJ1-6, with TRBD1 matching over 7 bases. The germline V gene encodes CDR1 LNHDA and CDR2 SQIVND (reference sequence). The CDR3 sequence is 14 residues long. V lost 8 bases and J lost 7; bases outside the gene matches: 8. The DNA for the CDR3 is TGTGCCAGTGGACGGAACAGGGGCAATTCACCCCTCCACTTT. Translation gives CASGRNRGNSPLHF.

V is TRBV6-1 and J is TRBJ1-5, with D tentatively TRBD1 (6 bases). Trimming cost V 8 bases and J 6 bases, with 20 bases left between them. The CDR3 consists of 15 residues. Germline assignment: CDR1 MNHNS and CDR2 SASEGT. CDR3 nucleotides: TGTGCCAGCTTCTGGGGGGGGGACATAGGTCAGCCCCAGCATTTT. Translation: CASFWGGDIGQPQHF.

This sequence joins TRBV10-3 and TRBJ2-5; 11 bases align to TRBD2. The trim removed 4 bases at V and 2 bases at J, leaving 3 bases unmatched. This CDR3 is built from 15 residues. Germline V gene data show CDR1 as ENHRY and CDR2 as SYGVKD. CDR3 coding DNA: TGTGCCATCAGTGTAGCGGGGGGGCAGCAAGAGACCCAGTACTTC. Translated: CAISVAGGQQETQYF.

V gene TRBV18 combines with J gene TRBJ2-2; possible D gene TRBD1, 6 bases. The CDR3 consists of 14 residues. Deletions cut 5 bases from V and 4 bases from J, with 11 bases between. CDR1 is KGHSH, CDR2 LQKENI, per germline. CDR3 protein: CASSGDIGTGELFF. CDR3 DNA sequence: TGTGCCAGCTCAGGGGACATCGGCACCGGGGAGCTGTTTTTT.

This chain connects TRBV5-1 to TRBJ2-7; D is tentatively TRBD1 or TRBD2 (5 bases each). Germline values: CDR1 SGHRS, CDR2 YFSETQ. V was trimmed by 2 bases and J by 6 bases, leaving 15 bases between them. This CDR3 is built from 14 residues. CDR3 DNA sequence: TGCGCCAGCAGCTTCCCCGGGGCGACCCTCGAGCAGTACTTC. Translating gives CASSFPGATLEQYF.

This clonotype was recorded only once. The CDR3 coding sequence is TGCAGTGCTAGAGACGGGAAAGCAGTGACCCAGTACTTC. Its translation: CSARDGKAVTQYF. The chain has TRBV20-1 and TRBJ2-5; TRBD2 might be the D (5 bases). The V end lost 0 bases, the J end lost 7 bases, and 12 bases lay between the germline ends. This CDR3 comprises 13 residues. CDR1 and CDR2 from the germline V gene are DFQATT and SNEGSKA (reference sequence).

This rearrangement joins TRBV9 to TRBJ2-7; D not certain. Trimming took 0 bases from V and 0 from J, leaving 10 bases between them. The CDR3 has 15 amino acids. CDR1 is SGDLS, CDR2 YYNGEE, per germline. The CDR3 sequence: CASSVGMGSSYEQYF. CDR3 nucleotides: TGTGCCAGCAGCGTAGGGATGGGAAGCTCCTACGAGCAGTACTTC.

V is TRBV19 and J is TRBJ2-1, with 8 bases matching TRBD2. The CDR3 has 15 residues. V lost 3 bases to trimming and J lost 13 bases; unmatched junction nucleotides: 14. Germline V gene sequence: CDR1 LNHDA, CDR2 SQIVND (reference sequence). The CDR3 region has the DNA TGTGCCAGTAGTATCCTCACTTCACCGGGACTAGGACAGTTCTTC. It encodes CASSILTSPGLGQFF.

This sequence joins TRBV11-2 and TRBJ1-1; D unclear. CDR1 is SGHAT and CDR2 is FQNNGV in the germline V gene. There are 11 residues in the CDR3. The V gene lost 5 bases and the J gene lost 4 bases, with 5 bases spanning the gap. The CDR3: CASSRVTEAFF. The DNA for the CDR3 is TGTGCCAGCAGCAGGGTCACTGAAGCTTTCTTT.

The rearrangement uses TRBV7-9 and TRBJ1-2; D gene unclear. The CDR3 length is 15 residues. The V end was cut by 5 bases, the J end by 2 bases, with 15 bases between. The germline V gene encodes CDR1 SEHNR and CDR2 FQNEAQ (reference sequence). CDR3 nucleotides: TGTGCCAGCAGCCCCAGCGTAAGGGCAAACTATGGCTACACCTTC. Translating gives CASSPSVRANYGYTF.

This chain links TRBV19 with TRBJ2-5, with D hard to call. The length of the CDR3 is 13 residues. Germline CDR1 reads LNHDA; CDR2 reads SQIVND (reference sequence). Trimming shortened V by 8 bases and J by 5 bases, and 15 bases separated the two germline ends. This CDR3 reads CASAQAVGETQYF. For the CDR3, the DNA is TGTGCCAGTGCCCAGGCGGTAGGGGAGACCCAGTACTTC. Combining the CDR3 with reference TRBV19 and TRBJ2-5 gives the whole variable domain DGGITQSPKYLFRKEGQNVTLSCEQNLNHDAMYWYRQDPGQGLRLIYYSQIVNDFQKGDIAEGYSVSREKKESFPLTVTSAQKNPTAFYLCASAQAVGETQYFGPGTRLLVL.

The V gene is TRBV29-1, the J gene TRBJ1-1; a weak D match, TRBD1 (6 bases). This CDR3 comprises 11 residues. CDR1 and CDR2 (germline): SQVTM, ANQGSEA. The CDR3 nucleotides are TGCATGGGATCGGGCAGGGGTACAGCTTTCTTT. Protein sequence: CMGSGRGTAFF.

The rearrangement uses TRBV4-1 and TRBJ2-3; 8 bases map to TRBD1. The CDR3 extends over 15 amino acids. With 4 bases clipped from V and 0 bases from J, the junction kept 3 bases outside the gene matches. The germline gives CDR1 MGHRA, CDR2 YSYEKL. The CDR3 sequence: CASSRTGTSTDTQYF. The DNA for the CDR3 is TGCGCCAGCAGCCGGACAGGGACTAGCACAGATACGCAGTATTTT.